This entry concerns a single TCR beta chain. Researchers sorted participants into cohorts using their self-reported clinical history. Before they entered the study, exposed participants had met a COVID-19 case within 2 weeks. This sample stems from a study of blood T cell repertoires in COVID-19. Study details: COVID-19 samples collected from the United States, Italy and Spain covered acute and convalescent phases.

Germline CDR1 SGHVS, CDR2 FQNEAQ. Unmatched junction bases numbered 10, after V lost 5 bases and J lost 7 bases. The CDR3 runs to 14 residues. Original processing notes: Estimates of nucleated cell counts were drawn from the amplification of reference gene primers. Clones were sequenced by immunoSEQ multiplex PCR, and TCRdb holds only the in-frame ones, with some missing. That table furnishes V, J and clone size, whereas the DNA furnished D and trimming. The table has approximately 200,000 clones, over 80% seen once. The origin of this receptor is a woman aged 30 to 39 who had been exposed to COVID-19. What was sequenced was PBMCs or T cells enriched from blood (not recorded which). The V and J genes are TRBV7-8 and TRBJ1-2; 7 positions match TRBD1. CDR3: CASSPTGLGGGYTF. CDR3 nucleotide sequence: TGTGCCAGCAGCCCGACAGGGCTCGGCGGTGGCTACACCTTC. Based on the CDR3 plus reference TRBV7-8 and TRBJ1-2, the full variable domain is GAGVSQSPRYKVAKRGQDVALRCDPISGHVSLFWYQQALGQGPEFLTYFQNEAQLDKSGLPSDRFFAERPEGSVSTLKIQRTQQEDSAVYLCASSPTGLGGGYTFGSGTRLTVV.